The rows below give T cell receptor beta chains drawn from one sample of a study of cytomegalovirus exposure and HLA in healthy donors. The assay was immunoSEQ multiplex PCR, and TCRdb's table has in-frame clones only and misses some. The sample records over 150,000 clones, approximately 86% being singletons. Sequenced sample: PBMCs. Source of these receptors: a woman under 30 in good health and CMV-seronegative. Both conserved end residues are part of each CDR3. A D gene is named only where the DNA matches it firmly. Clone size appears in some rows only: once, few, many, or a class for an expanded clone.

TRBV4-1,.,TRBJ1-2,TRBD1,CASSQGGDRGLGYGYTF,TGCGCCAGCAGCCAAGGTGGGGACAGGGGCTTAGGCTATGGCTACACCTTC
TRBV15,.,TRBJ1-4,.,CATSRDRGSSNEKLFF,TGTGCCACCAGCAGAGACCGGGGAAGTTCTAATGAAAAACTGTTTTTT
TRBV5-4,.,TRBJ2-2,.,CASSLQGSNTGELFF,TGTGCCAGCAGCTTGCAGGGTTCGAACACCGGGGAGCTGTTTTTT
TRBV5-6,.,TRBJ2-3,.,CASSLAPFPSTDTQYF,TGTGCCAGCAGCTTGGCCCCCTTTCCTAGCACAGATACGCAGTATTTT
TRBV5-6,.,TRBJ1-2,.,CASSFTTGDQIGYGYTF,TGTGCCAGCAGCTTCACCACCGGGGATCAGATAGGGTATGGCTACACCTTC
TRBV11-2,once,TRBJ2-7,TRBD1,CASSAQTGGPYEQYF,TGTGCCAGCAGCGCGCAGACAGGGGGGCCCTACGAGCAGTACTTC
TRBV19,few,TRBJ1-2,TRBD1,CASRGAGQLIYGYTF,TGTGCCAGTAGGGGGGCGGGACAGCTAATCTATGGCTACACCTTC
TRBV5-5,few,TRBJ2-2,.,CASSPLGGAFYVSGELFF,TGTGCCAGCAGCCCCTTGGGCGGGGCGTTTTATGTGTCCGGGGAGCTGTTTTTT
TRBV19,.,TRBJ2-7,TRBD1,CASKGPGQGAKQYF,TGTGCCAGTAAGGGTCCGGGACAGGGGGCCAAGCAGTACTTC
TRBV19,.,TRBJ2-3,TRBD2,CASRVGSGTSGTDTQYF,TGTGCCAGTAGGGTTGGATCCGGGACTAGCGGGACAGATACGCAGTATTTT
TRBV18,few,TRBJ2-1,.,CASSPRTSYNEQFF,TGTGCCAGCTCACCGCGCACTTCCTACAATGAGCAGTTCTTC
TRBV13,.,TRBJ2-2,.,CASRSTGTGGELFF,TGTGCCAGCAGGTCGACAGGTACAGGCGGGGAGCTGTTTTTT
TRBV29-1,.,TRBJ1-1,.,CSVEGTPNGGTEAFF,TGCAGCGTTGAGGGGACCCCCAACGGGGGCACTGAAGCTTTCTTT
TRBV19,.,TRBJ1-2,.,CASSIPRVNYGYTF,TGTGCCAGTAGCATCCCCAGGGTCAACTATGGCTACACCTTC
TRBV11-2,once,TRBJ2-5,TRBD1,CASRWDRGQETQYF,TGTGCCAGCAGATGGGACAGGGGGCAAGAGACCCAGTACTTC
TRBV15,.,TRBJ2-5,.,CATQSGFSHQETQYF,TGTGCCACCCAGTCCGGGTTTTCCCACCAAGAGACCCAGTACTTC
TRBV29-1,.,TRBJ2-1,.,CSVDPGQGRGGFF,TGCAGCGTTGATCCAGGACAGGGAAGGGGGGGGTTCTTC
TRBV7-2,.,TRBJ2-3,.,CASSEVGRDTDTQYF,TGTGCCAGCAGCGAGGTCGGCAGGGATACAGATACGCAGTATTTT
TRBV4-3,.,TRBJ2-1,.,CASSPNSVGASAIYNEQFF,TGCGCCAGCAGCCCAAATAGTGTAGGAGCTAGCGCTATCTACAATGAGCAGTTCTTC